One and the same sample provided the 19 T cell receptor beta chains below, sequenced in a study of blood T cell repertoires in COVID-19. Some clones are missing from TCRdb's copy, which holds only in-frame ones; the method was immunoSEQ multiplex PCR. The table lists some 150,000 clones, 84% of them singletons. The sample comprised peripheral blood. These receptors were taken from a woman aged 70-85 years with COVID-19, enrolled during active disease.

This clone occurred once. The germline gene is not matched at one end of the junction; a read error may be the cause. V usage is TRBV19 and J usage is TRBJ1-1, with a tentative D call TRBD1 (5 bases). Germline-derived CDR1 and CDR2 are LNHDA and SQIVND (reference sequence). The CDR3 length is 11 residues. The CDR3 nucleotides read TGTGCCAGTAGTCTTGGGGCCGCGACAGCGTTT. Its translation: CASSLGAATAF.

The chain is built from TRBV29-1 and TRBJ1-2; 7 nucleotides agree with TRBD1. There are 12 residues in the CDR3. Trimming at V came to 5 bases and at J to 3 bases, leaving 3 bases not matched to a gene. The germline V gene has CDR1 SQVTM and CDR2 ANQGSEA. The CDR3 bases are TGCAGCGTTTCTCAGGGGGACTATGGCTACACCTTC. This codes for CSVSQGDYGYTF.

CDR3 protein: CASSLPFDRGNGYTF. CDR3 nucleotides: TGTGCCAGCAGCTTACCCTTCGACAGGGGCAATGGCTACACCTTC. This chain links TRBV7-2 with TRBJ1-2, with TRBD1 matching 8 bases. Germline assignment: CDR1 SGHTA and CDR2 FQGNSA. The trim removed 2 bases at V and 6 bases at J, leaving 8 bases unmatched. This CDR3 contains 15 residues.

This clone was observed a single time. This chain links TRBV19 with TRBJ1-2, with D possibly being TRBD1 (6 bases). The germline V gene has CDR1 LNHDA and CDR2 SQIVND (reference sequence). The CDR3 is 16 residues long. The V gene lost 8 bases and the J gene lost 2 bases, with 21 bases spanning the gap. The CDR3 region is CASDRVGGRGNYGYTF. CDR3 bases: TGTGCCAGTGATCGAGTGGGGGGGCGCGGGAACTATGGCTACACCTTC.

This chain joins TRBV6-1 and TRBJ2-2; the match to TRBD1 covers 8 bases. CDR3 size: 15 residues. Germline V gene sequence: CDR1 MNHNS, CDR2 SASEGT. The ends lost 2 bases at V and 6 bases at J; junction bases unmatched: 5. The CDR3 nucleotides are TGTGCCAGCAGTGAACAGGGGGCCGGAGCCGGGGAGCTGTTTTTT. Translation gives CASSEQGAGAGELFF.

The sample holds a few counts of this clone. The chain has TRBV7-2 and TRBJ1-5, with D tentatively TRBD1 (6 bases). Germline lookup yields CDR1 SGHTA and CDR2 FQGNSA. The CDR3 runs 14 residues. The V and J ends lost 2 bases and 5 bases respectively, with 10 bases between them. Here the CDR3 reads CASSLRGGDQPQHF. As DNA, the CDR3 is TGTGCCAGCAGCTTAAGAGGGGGAGATCAGCCCCAGCATTTT.

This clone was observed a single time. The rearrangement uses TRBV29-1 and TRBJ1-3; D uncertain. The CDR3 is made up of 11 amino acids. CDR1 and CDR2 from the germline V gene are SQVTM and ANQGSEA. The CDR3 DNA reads TGCGGGTGGGGAGATAGAAACACCATATATTTT. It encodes CGWGDRNTIYF.

CDR3 amino acids: CASSRGEALHNEQFF. CDR3 DNA sequence: TGTGCCAGCAGTCGCGGCGAGGCGTTACACAATGAGCAGTTCTTC. The chain uses TRBV2 and TRBJ2-1; no clear D. This CDR3 is built from 15 residues. Germline V gene sequence: CDR1 SNHLY, CDR2 FYNNEI. Trimming stripped 5 bases from V and 5 bases from J, with 16 bases between.

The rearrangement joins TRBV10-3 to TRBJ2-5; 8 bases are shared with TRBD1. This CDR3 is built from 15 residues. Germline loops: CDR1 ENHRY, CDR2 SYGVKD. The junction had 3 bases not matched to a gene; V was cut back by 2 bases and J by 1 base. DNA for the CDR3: TGTGCCATCAGTGAGCTAGGACAGGGCCAAGAGACCCAGTACTTC. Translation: CAISELGQGQETQYF.

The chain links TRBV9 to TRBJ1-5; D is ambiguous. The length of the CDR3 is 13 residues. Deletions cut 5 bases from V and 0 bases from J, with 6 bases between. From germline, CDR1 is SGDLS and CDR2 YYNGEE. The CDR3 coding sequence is TGTGCCAGCAGTCGCGGTAGCAATCAGCCCCAGCATTTT. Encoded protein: CASSRGSNQPQHF.

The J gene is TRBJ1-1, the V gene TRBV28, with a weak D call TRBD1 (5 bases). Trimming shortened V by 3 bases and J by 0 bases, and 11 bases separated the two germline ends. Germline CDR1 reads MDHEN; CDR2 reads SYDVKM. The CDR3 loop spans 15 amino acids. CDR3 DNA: TGTGCCAGCAGTTTCCCTCCGACAGTGAACACTGAAGCTTTCTTT. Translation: CASSFPPTVNTEAFF.

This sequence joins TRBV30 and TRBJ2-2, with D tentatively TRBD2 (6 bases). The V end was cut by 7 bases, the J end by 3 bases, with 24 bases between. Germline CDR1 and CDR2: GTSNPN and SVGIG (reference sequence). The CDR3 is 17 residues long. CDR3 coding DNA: TGTGCCTCTAACGGGGGTACGAATCGAGCGCACACCGGGGAGCTGTTTTTT. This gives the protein CASNGGTNRAHTGELFF.

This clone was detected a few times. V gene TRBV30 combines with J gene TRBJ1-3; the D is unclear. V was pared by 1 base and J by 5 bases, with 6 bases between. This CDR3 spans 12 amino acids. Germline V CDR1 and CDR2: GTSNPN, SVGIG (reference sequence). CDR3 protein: CAWSAGRNTIYF. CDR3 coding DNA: TGTGCCTGGAGTGCGGGGAGAAACACCATATATTTT. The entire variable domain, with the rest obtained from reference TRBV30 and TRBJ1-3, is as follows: SQTIHQWPATLVQPVGSPLSLECTVEGTSNPNLYWYRQAAGRGLQLLFYSVGIGQISSEVPQNLSASRPQDRQFILSSKKLLLSDSGFYLCAWSAGRNTIYFGEGSWLTVV.

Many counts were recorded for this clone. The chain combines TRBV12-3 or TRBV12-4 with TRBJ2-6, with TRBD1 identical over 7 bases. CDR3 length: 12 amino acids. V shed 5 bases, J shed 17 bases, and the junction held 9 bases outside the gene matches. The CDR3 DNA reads TGTGCCAGCAGTGAGGGGACAGCCGGATTGACTTTC. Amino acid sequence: CASSEGTAGLTF.

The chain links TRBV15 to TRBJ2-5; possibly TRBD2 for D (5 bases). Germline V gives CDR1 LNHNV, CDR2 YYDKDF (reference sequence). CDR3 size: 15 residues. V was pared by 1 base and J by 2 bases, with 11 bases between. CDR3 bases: TGTGCCACCAGCAGAGTCCGCCGAGGGCAAGAGACCCAGTACTTC. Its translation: CATSRVRRGQETQYF.

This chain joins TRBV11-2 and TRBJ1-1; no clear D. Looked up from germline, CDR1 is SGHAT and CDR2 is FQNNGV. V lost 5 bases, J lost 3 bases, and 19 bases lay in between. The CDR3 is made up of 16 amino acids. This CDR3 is CASSPSNVAAYTEAFF. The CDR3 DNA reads TGTGCCAGCAGCCCTAGTAATGTGGCAGCATACACTGAAGCTTTCTTT.

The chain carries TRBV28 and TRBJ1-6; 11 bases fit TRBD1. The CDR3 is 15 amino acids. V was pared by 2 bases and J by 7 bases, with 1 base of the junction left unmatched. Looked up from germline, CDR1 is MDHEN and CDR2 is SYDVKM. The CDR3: CASSLRTGGNSPLHF. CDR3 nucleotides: TGTGCCAGCAGTTTACGGACAGGGGGCAATTCACCCCTCCACTTT.

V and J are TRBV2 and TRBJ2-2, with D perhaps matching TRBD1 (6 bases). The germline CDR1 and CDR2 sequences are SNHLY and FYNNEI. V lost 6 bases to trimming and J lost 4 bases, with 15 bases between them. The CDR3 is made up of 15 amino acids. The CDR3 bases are TGTGCCAGCAGACTTGAGGGGGTCGGCACCGGGGAGCTGTTTTTT. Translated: CASRLEGVGTGELFF.

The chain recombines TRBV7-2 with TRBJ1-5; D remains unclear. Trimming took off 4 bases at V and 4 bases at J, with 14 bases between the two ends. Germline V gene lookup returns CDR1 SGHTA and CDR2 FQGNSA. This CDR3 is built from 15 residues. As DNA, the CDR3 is TGTGCCAGCAGCTCCTTCCCCGACGGGAATCAGCCCCAGCATTTT. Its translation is CASSSFPDGNQPQHF.